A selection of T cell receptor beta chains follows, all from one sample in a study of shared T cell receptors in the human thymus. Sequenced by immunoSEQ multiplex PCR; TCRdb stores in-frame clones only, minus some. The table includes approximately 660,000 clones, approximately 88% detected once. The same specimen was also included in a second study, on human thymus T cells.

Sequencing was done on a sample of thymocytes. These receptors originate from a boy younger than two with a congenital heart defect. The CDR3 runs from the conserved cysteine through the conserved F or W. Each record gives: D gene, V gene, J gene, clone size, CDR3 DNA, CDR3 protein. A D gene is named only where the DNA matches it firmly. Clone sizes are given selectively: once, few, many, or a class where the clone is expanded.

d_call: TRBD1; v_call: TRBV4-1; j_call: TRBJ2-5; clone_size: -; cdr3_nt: TGCGCCAGCAGCCGATCGGGACAGGGGCCCCAAGAGACCCAGTACTTC; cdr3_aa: CASSRSGQGPQETQYF
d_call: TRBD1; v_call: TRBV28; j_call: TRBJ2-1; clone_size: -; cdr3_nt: TGTGCCAGCAGTCCCTGGCGGACAGGGGAGGTTTATGAGCAGTTCTTC; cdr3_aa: CASSPWRTGEVYEQFF
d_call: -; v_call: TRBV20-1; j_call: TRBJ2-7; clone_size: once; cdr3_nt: TGCAGTGCCGCCGGGACAGAGCAGTACTTC; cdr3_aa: CSAAGTEQYF
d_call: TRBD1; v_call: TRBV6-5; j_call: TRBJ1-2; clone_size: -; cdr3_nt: TGTGCCAGCAGTTACTCAGACAGGGGTAACTATGGCTACACCTTC; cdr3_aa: CASSYSDRGNYGYTF
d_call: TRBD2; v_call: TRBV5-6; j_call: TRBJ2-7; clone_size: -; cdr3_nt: TGTGCCAGCAGCGGGGTCCCCGATGGTCAGGGAGGGACCTACGAGCAGTACTTC; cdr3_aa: CASSGVPDGQGGTYEQYF
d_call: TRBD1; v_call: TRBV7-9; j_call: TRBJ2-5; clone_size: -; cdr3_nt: TGTGCCAGCACCGGGACAGCAGAAGAGACCCAGTACTTC; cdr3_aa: CASTGTAEETQYF
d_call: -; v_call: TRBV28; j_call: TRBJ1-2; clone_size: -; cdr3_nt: TGTGCCAGCAGTAACAGGATTTATGGCTACACCTTC; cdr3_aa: CASSNRIYGYTF
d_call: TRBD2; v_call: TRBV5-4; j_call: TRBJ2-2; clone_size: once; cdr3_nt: TGTGCCAGCAGCCGGTCCGGGACTAGCACAACCGGGGAGCTGTTTTTT; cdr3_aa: CASSRSGTSTTGELFF
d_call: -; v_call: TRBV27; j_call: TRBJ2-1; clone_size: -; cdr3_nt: TGTGCCAGCAGTTCGGAGGACCTCTCCTACAATGAGCAGTTCTTC; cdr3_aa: CASSSEDLSYNEQFF
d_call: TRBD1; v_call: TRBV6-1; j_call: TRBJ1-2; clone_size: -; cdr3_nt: TGTGCCAGCAGTGCCCTCAGGGGACAGGAGAACTATGGCTACACCTTC; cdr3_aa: CASSALRGQENYGYTF
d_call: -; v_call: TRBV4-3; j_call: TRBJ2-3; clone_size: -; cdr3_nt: TGCGCCAGCAGCCAAGTTTTCCAGGGGACCGTGGGGGATACGCAGTATTTT; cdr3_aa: CASSQVFQGTVGDTQYF
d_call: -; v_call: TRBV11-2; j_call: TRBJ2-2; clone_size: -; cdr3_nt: TGTGCCAGCAGCTTAGTGGCAGAATCCCGGTCGGGCACCGGGGAGCTGTTTTTT; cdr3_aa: CASSLVAESRSGTGELFF
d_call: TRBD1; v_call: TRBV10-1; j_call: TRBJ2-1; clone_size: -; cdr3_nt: TGCGCCACCAGGATTACGTCGGGACAGGGCCATGAGCAGTTCTTC; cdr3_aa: CATRITSGQGHEQFF
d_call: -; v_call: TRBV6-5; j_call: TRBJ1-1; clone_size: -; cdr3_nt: TGTGCCAGCAGTTCCGGGGGGGGGCACACTGAAGCTTTCTTT; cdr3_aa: CASSSGGGHTEAFF
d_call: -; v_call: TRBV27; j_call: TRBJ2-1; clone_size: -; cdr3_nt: TGTGCCAGCTGGGAGTCGCCCCACGGGATCTACAATGAGCAGTTCTTC; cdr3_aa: CASWESPHGIYNEQFF
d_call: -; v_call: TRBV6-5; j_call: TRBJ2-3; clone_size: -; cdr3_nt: TGTGCCAGCAGTTACGGATTTGGGCGTGCAGATACGCAGTATTTT; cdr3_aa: CASSYGFGRADTQYF
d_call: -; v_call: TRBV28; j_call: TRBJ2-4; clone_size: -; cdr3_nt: TGTGCCAGCAGAAGGCAGGATCTAGCCAAAAACATTCAGTACTTC; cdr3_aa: CASRRQDLAKNIQYF
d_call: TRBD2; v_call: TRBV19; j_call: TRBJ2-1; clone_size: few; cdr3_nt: TGTGCCAGTAGTATAGGCCGCCTAGCGGAGAACAATGAGCAGTTCTTC; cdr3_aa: CASSIGRLAENNEQFF
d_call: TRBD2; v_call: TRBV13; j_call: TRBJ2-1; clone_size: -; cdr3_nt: TGTGCCAGCAGCTACGAGAGCGGGAGGGCCTTGGATGAGCAGTTCTTC; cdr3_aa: CASSYESGRALDEQFF
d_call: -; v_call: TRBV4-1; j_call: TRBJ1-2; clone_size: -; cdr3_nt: TGCGCCAGCAGCCAAGATTGTACAGCCGCCGGTAACTATGGCTACACCTTC; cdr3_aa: CASSQDCTAAGNYGYTF
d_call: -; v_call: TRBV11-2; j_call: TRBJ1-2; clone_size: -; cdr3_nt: TGTGCCAGCAGCTTTGTGGCGGGCCGTGGCTACACCTTC; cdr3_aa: CASSFVAGRGYTF
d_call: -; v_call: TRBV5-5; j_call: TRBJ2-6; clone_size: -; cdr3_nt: TGTGCCAGCAGCCTACGACAGTACTCTGGGGCCAACGTCCTGACTTTC; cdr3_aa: CASSLRQYSGANVLTF
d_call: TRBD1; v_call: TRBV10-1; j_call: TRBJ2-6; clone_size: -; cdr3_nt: TGCGCCAGCAGTGAAGCCGCAGGGGGCTCTGGGGCCAACGTCCTGACTTTC; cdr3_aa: CASSEAAGGSGANVLTF
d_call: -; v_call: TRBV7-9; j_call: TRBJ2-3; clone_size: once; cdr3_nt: TGTGCCAGCAGCTTAGCCGTCGATACGCAGTATTTT; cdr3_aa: CASSLAVDTQYF
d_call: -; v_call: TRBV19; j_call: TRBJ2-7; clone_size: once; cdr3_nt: TGTGCCAGTAGATCACTAGCAAACCCCTACGAGCAGTACTTC; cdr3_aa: CASRSLANPYEQYF
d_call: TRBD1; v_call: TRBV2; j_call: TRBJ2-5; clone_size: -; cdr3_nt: TGTGCCAGCAGTGAAATGGGACAGTACCAAGAGACCCAGTACTTC; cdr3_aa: CASSEMGQYQETQYF
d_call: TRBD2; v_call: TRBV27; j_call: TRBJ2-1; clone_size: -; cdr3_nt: TGTGCCAGCAGCCCTACCGGACTAGCGGGAGGCGATGAGCAGTTCTTC; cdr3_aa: CASSPTGLAGGDEQFF
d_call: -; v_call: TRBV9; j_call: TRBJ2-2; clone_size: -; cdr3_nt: TGTGCCAGCAGCGTAGAGGGGGTTGGTACCGGGGAGCTGTTTTTT; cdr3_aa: CASSVEGVGTGELFF
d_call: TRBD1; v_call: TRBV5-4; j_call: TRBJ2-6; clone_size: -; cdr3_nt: TGTGCCAGCAGCTTGGCCCGTAGGGGGCTTCCTGGGGCCAACGTCCTGACTTTC; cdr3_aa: CASSLARRGLPGANVLTF
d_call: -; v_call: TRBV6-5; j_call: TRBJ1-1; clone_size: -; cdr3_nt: TGTGCCAGCAGTAGTTTAGGGAGCGGTGAAGCTTTCTTT; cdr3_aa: CASSSLGSGEAFF
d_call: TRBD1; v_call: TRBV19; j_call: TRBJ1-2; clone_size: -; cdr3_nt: TGTGCCAGTAGCCGGACAGGGGTGAGGAGCTACACCTTC; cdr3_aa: CASSRTGVRSYTF
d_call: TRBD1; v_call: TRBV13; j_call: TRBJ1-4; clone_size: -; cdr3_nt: TGTGCCAGCAGCCCCGGGACAGGGGGACAAAAACTGTTTTTT; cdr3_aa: CASSPGTGGQKLFF
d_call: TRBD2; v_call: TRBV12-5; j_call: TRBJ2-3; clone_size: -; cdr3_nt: TGTGCTGTAGCGGGACTAGGGACAGATACGCAGTATTTT; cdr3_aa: CAVAGLGTDTQYF
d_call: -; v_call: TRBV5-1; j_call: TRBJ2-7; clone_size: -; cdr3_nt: TGCGCCAGCAGCTCCCTCCGGGAGAGTTCCCCCTACGAGCAGTACTTC; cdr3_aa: CASSSLRESSPYEQYF
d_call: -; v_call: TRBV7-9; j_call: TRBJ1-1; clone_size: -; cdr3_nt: TGTGCCAGCAGCTTGTCGAGCGGGACTGAAGCTTTCTTT; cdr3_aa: CASSLSSGTEAFF
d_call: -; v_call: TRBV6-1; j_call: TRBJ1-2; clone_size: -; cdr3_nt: TGTGCCAGCAGTGAAGTTAACAGGAACTATGGCTACACCTTC; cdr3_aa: CASSEVNRNYGYTF
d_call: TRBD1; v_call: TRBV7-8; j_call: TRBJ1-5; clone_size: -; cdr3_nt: TGTGCCAGCAGCCCGGACAGGGGGCCCCAGCATTTT; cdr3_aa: CASSPDRGPQHF
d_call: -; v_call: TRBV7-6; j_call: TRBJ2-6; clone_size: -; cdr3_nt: TGTGCCAGCAGCTTAGATCGGACGGACAGCTCTGGGGCCAACGTCCTGACTTTC; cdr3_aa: CASSLDRTDSSGANVLTF
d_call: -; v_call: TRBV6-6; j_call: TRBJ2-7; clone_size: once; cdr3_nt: TGTGCCAGCAGTTACAACATTAGGACGGACTTCTACGAGCAGTACTTC; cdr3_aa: CASSYNIRTDFYEQYF
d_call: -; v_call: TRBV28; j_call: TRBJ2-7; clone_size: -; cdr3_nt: TGTGCCAGCAGTACCCAGGCGGGAAAGTACGAGCAGTACTTC; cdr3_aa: CASSTQAGKYEQYF
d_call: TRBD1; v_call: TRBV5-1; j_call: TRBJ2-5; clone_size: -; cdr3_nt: TGCGCCAGCAGCTCCGGGGACAGTCATGAGGAGACCCAGTACTTC; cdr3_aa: CASSSGDSHEETQYF
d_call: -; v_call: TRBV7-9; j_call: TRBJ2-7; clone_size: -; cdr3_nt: TGTGCCAGCAGCTCGGGGACAAGCTACGAGCAGTACTTC; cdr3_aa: CASSSGTSYEQYF